This entry lists 17 T cell receptor beta chains sequenced from one sample in a study of blood T cell repertoires in COVID-19. Some clones are missing from TCRdb's copy, which holds only in-frame ones; the method was immunoSEQ multiplex PCR. In the table there are about 69,000 clones, 82% of which are singletons. The specimen sequenced was peripheral blood. The receptors were sampled from a human donor in a cohort sampled during active COVID-19.

The chain carries TRBV6-5 and TRBJ2-5; 7 bases line up with TRBD1. Germline assignment: CDR1 MNHEY and CDR2 SVGAGI. J gave up 1 base and V 6 bases, and 5 bases lay outside the gene matches. This CDR3 comprises 14 residues. CDR3 sequence reads: CASSLQGSQETQYF. In DNA form, the CDR3 reads TGTGCCAGCAGCCTACAGGGGAGCCAAGAGACCCAGTACTTC.

This chain uses TRBV2 with TRBJ1-1; D possibly corresponds to TRBD1 (6 bases). The V gene lost 8 bases and the J gene lost 2 bases, with 15 bases spanning the gap. The CDR3 totals 14 residues. Germline lookup yields CDR1 SNHLY and CDR2 FYNNEI. Written as DNA, the CDR3 is TGTGCCAGCGAATCTACAGGGATAAACACTGAAGCTTTCTTT. It translates to CASESTGINTEAFF.

For the CDR3, the DNA is TGTGCCAGCAGCTTGGCCTGGCGGGGGGCCTACAATGAGCAGTTCTTC. Translated: CASSLAWRGAYNEQFF. The chain carries TRBV5-6 and TRBJ2-1; 8 bases agree with TRBD2. Germline V gene sequence: CDR1 SGHDT, CDR2 YYEEEE. This CDR3 has 16 residues. J was trimmed by 2 bases and V by 0 bases; bases with no gene match: 4.

The chain combines TRBV13 with TRBJ2-5; 9 nucleotides match TRBD2. The CDR3 loop spans 14 amino acids. Unmatched junction bases numbered 1, after V lost 4 bases and J lost 1 base. Germline V gene sequence: CDR1 PRHDT, CDR2 FYEKMQ (reference sequence). CDR3 bases: TGTGCCAGCAGCTCGCGGGGGGGCCAAGAGACCCAGTACTTC. Amino acids: CASSSRGGQETQYF. The full variable domain, completed using reference TRBV13 and TRBJ2-5, is AAGVIQSPRHLIKEKRETATLKCYPIPRHDTVYWYQQGPGQDPQFLISFYEKMQSDKGSIPDRFSAQQFSDYHSELNMSSLELGDSALYFCASSSRGGQETQYFGPGTRLLVL.

The table lists this clone with many counts. This rearrangement joins TRBV2 to TRBJ1-3; a weak D match, TRBD1 (6 bases). V lost 2 bases, J lost 9 bases, and 11 bases lay in between. The CDR3 covers 13 residues. Germline values: CDR1 SNHLY, CDR2 FYNNEI. The CDR3 bases are TGTGCCAGCAGTGAAATCAGGGGTGCCACCATATATTTT. This translates into CASSEIRGATIYF.

CDR3 residues: CASSVVPQDSYYGYTF. The CDR3 coding sequence is TGTGCCAGCAGCGTAGTTCCCCAGGACAGTTACTATGGCTACACCTTC. The chain carries TRBV9 and TRBJ1-2, with TRBD1 as a possible D gene (6 bases). The CDR3 consists of 16 residues. Trimming stripped 0 bases from V and 3 bases from J, with 15 bases between. In germline, CDR1 is SGDLS, CDR2 YYNGEE.

V and J are TRBV7-9 and TRBJ2-7; D call uncertain. Trimming took off 1 base at V and 0 bases at J, with 7 bases between the two ends. The CDR3 runs 14 residues. Germline V gives CDR1 SEHNR, CDR2 FQNEAQ (reference sequence). The CDR3 region is CASSLVPNSYEQYF. The CDR3, as DNA: TGTGCCAGCAGCTTAGTACCTAACTCCTACGAGCAGTACTTC.

The chain has TRBV5-1 and TRBJ1-1; D call uncertain. V was shortened by 2 bases and J by 1 base, with 21 bases between the two germline ends. Germline assignment: CDR1 SGHRS and CDR2 YFSETQ. The CDR3 length is 18 residues. The CDR3 sequence: CASSLWALPPGSNTEAFF. The CDR3, as DNA: TGCGCCAGCAGCTTATGGGCCCTTCCGCCTGGATCGAACACTGAAGCTTTCTTT.

V usage is TRBV5-1 and J usage is TRBJ2-6; D might be TRBD2 (5 bases). The CDR3 totals 19 residues. V was cut by 4 bases and J by 0 bases, with 20 bases left in between. The V gene's germline CDR1 is SGHRS and CDR2 YFSETQ. The CDR3 is CASSGLGGQDHSGANVLTF. In DNA, the CDR3 is TGCGCCAGCAGCGGACTGGGCGGGCAGGACCACTCTGGGGCCAACGTCCTGACTTTC.

The CDR3 loop is CASTGGSGSYNEQFF. The CDR3 nucleotides are TGTGCCAGCACCGGAGGGTCTGGGTCCTACAATGAGCAGTTCTTC. This chain links TRBV2 with TRBJ2-1, with D possibly TRBD2 on 6 matching bases. The CDR3 is 15 amino acids. Per germline, CDR1 SNHLY and CDR2 FYNNEI. V lost 7 bases, J lost 1 base, and 14 bases lay in between.

This clone was found a few times. The chain has TRBV7-9 and TRBJ1-5, with a tentative D call TRBD1 (5 bases). The CDR3 has 16 amino acids. The V gene lost 5 bases and the J gene lost 6 bases, with 20 bases spanning the gap. From germline, CDR1 is SEHNR and CDR2 FQNEAQ (reference sequence). This chain's CDR3 is CASSNLGEGRGQPQHF. Written as DNA, the CDR3 is TGTGCCAGCAGCAACCTCGGGGAGGGTAGGGGTCAGCCCCAGCATTTT.

The rearrangement links TRBV3-1 (or the pseudogene TRBV3-2) to TRBJ2-7, with 7 bases fitting TRBD2. V shed 8 bases and J 1 base; nucleotides not matched to a gene: 5. Germline V gene lookup returns CDR1 LGHDT and CDR2 YNNKEL (reference sequence). There are 13 residues in the CDR3. CDR3 loop: CASGGDRSYEQYF. The CDR3 DNA reads TGTGCCAGCGGGGGGGATCGGTCCTACGAGCAGTACTTC.

CDR3: CASSTQRGNTGELFF. The CDR3, as DNA: TGTGCCAGCAGTACCCAGCGGGGGAACACCGGGGAGCTGTTTTTT. The V gene is TRBV6-6, the J gene TRBJ2-2, with TRBD2 identical over 7 bases. Unmatched junction bases numbered 4, after V lost 5 bases and J lost 1 base. This CDR3 is 15 amino acids long. Germline V lookup: CDR1 MNHNY, CDR2 SVGAGI (reference sequence).

The chain carries TRBV2 and TRBJ2-5; TRBD2 aligns across 7 bases. V dropped 9 bases and J dropped 3; count of bases not matched to a gene: 7. Germline V lookup: CDR1 SNHLY, CDR2 FYNNEI. CDR3 length: 13 amino acids. CDR3 region: CASIRDYEETQYF. Written as DNA, the CDR3 is TGTGCCAGTATTCGGGACTACGAAGAGACCCAGTACTTC.

This clone was detected ten times or more. The gene calls are TRBV3-1 (or the pseudogene TRBV3-2) and TRBJ1-1; tentative D call: TRBD1 (6 bases). Trimming took off 3 bases at V and 3 bases at J, with 14 bases between the two ends. This CDR3 is built from 15 residues. CDR1 and CDR2 from the germline V gene are LGHDT and YNNKEL (reference sequence). The CDR3 nucleotides are TGTGCCAGCAGCCACTCAGGGGCCTCTCACACTGAAGCTTTCTTT. Its translation is CASSHSGASHTEAFF.

The V call is TRBV14, the J call TRBJ2-7, with 9 bases identical to TRBD1. This CDR3 has 15 residues. The germline gives CDR1 SGHDN, CDR2 FVKESK. The V and J ends lost 4 bases and 2 bases, in that order; junction bases with no gene match: 6. The CDR3 reads CASSRQTGGPYEQYF. The CDR3 nucleotides are TGTGCCAGCAGCCGACAAACAGGGGGCCCCTACGAGCAGTACTTC.

The rearrangement links TRBV14 to TRBJ1-5; TRBD1 matches 11 bases. V was pared by 0 bases and J by 5 bases, with 12 bases of the junction left unmatched. Germline lookup yields CDR1 SGHDN and CDR2 FVKESK. The CDR3 consists of 19 residues. CDR3 in DNA: TGTGCCAGCAGCCAAGATAAGGACAGGGGGCAGGGTAGATATCAGCCCCAGCATTTT. Residues: CASSQDKDRGQGRYQPQHF.